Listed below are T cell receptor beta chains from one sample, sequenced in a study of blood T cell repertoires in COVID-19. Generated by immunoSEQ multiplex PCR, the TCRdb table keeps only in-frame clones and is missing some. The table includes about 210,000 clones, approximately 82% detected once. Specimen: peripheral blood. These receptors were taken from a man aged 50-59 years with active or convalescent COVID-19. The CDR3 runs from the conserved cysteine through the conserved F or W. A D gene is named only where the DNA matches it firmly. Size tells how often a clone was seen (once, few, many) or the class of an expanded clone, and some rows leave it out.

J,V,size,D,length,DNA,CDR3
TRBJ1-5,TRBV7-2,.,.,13,TGTGCCAGCAGCTTACAGGGCAATCAGCCCCAGCATTTT,CASSLQGNQPQHF
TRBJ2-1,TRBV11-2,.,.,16,TGTGCCAGCAGCATCCGCCACAATGCCAACTACAATGAGCAGTTCTTC,CASSIRHNANYNEQFF
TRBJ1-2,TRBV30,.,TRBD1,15,TGTGCCTGGAGTGTAAATCAGGGGGCTATCAATGGCTACACCTTC,CAWSVNQGAINGYTF
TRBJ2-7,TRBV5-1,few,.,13,TGCGCCAGCAGCTTATCAGGGTTCAACGAGCAGTACTTC,CASSLSGFNEQYF
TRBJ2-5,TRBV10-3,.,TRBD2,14,TGTGCCACCCAGCGGGAGTCCCGACAAGAGACCCAGTACTTC,CATQRESRQETQYF
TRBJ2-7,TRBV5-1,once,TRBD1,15,TGCGCCAGCAGCCGGCGGACAGGGGGCTCCTACGAGCAGTACTTC,CASSRRTGGSYEQYF
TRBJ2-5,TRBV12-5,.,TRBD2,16,TGTGCTAGTGGTTTGTCCCCGACTAGCGGCCAAGAGACCCAGTACTTC,CASGLSPTSGQETQYF
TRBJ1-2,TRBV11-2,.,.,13,TGTGCCAGCAGCTTAAGACAGTCGATGGGCTACACCTTC,CASSLRQSMGYTF
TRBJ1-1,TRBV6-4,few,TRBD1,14,TGTGCCAGCAGTGAATCCAGGGGGCAAACTGAAGCTTTCTTT,CASSESRGQTEAFF
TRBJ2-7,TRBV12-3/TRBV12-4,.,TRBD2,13,TGTGCCAGCAGTTTTGGACTAGGCTACGAGCAGTACTTC,CASSFGLGYEQYF
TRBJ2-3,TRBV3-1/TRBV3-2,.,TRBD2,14,TGTGCCAGCAGCCAAACTAGCGTATCCCAACCTCAGTATTTT,CASSQTSVSQPQYF
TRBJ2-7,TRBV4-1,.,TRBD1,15,TGCGCCAGCAGCCACCCCGGGACAGGGTTGTACGAGCAGTACTTC,CASSHPGTGLYEQYF
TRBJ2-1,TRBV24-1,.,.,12,TGTGCCACTTCCGGGGAGTTAGGGGAGCAGTTCTTC,CATSGELGEQFF
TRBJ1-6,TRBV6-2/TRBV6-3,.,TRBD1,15,TGTGCCAGCAGTTACGACAGGGCCGGGAATTCACCCCTCCACTTT,CASSYDRAGNSPLHF
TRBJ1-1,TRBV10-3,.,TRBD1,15,TGTGCCATCAGTACTCCCGGACAGGGGGCGACTGAAGCTTTCTTT,CAISTPGQGATEAFF
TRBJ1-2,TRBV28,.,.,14,TGTGCCAGCAGTTTGGGGCAGGGGACCTATGGCTACACCTTC,CASSLGQGTYGYTF
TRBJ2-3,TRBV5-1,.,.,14,TGCGCCAGCAGTTTTTATCCTAGCACAGATACGCAGTATTTT,CASSFYPSTDTQYF
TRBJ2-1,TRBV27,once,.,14,TGTGCCAGCAGTCAAAGGACAGCATACAATGAGCAGTTCTTC,CASSQRTAYNEQFF
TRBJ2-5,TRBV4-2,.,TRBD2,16,TGTGCCAGCAGCCAAGAACTAGCGGGGTACCAAGAGACCCAGTACTTC,CASSQELAGYQETQYF
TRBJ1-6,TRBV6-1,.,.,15,TGTGCCAGCAGTGAATATCACAACTATAATTCACCCCTCCACTTT,CASSEYHNYNSPLHF
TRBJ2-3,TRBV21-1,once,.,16,TGTGCCAGCAGCTTCGACAGGGTGGGAAGCACAGATACGCAGTATTTT,CASSFDRVGSTDTQYF
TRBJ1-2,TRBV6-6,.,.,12,TGTGCCAGCGGCCTCAACAGGGAGGGCTACACCTTC,CASGLNREGYTF
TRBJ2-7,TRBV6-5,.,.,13,TGTGCCAGCACGGACTTCGGGCCGCGGGAGCAGTACTTC,CASTDFGPREQYF
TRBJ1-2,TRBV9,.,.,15,TGTGCCAGCAGCGCCCCGCTAGGGGCGACGTATGGCTACACCTTC,CASSAPLGATYGYTF
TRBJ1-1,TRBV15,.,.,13,TGTGCCACCAGCAGCGGGAGAGACACTGAAGCTTTCTTT,CATSSGRDTEAFF
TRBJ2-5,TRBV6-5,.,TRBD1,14,TGTGCCAGCAAGAGGGACAGGGGGCAGGAGACCCAGTACTTC,CASKRDRGQETQYF
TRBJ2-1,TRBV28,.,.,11,TGTGCCAGCAGTTTTTTCGATGAGCAGTTCTTC,CASSFFDEQFF
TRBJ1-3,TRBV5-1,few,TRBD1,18,TGCGCCAGCAGCTCCGGACAGGGGGAAACCTTCTCTGGAAACACCATATATTTT,CASSSGQGETFSGNTIYF
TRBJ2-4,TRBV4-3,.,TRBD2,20,TGCGCCAGCAGCCAAGATACCAGGACTAGCGGGCCCTTAACCAAAAACATTCAGTACTTC,CASSQDTRTSGPLTKNIQYF
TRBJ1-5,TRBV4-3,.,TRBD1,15,TGCGCCAGCAGCCTCGGGACAGGGAAGTATCAGCCCCAGCATTTT,CASSLGTGKYQPQHF
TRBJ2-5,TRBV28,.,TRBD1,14,TGTGCCAGCAGTTCGGGACAGGGACGCGAGACCCAGTACTTC,CASSSGQGRETQYF
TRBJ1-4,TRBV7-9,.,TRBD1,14,TGTGCCAGCAGCAGGACAGGGGATAATGAAAAACTGTTTTTT,CASSRTGDNEKLFF
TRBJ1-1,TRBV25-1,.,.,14,TGTGCCAGCAGAACCAACGGAGGGGTGACTGAAGCTTTCTTT,CASRTNGGVTEAFF
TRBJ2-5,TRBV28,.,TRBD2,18,TGTGCCAGCAGTACACAAGGACTAGCGGGAGGGATCGGGGAGACCCAGTACTTC,CASSTQGLAGGIGETQYF
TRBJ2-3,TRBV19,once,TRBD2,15,TGTGCCAGTAACCCCCGGAGGGGCGGGGGTCATACGCAGTATTTT,CASNPRRGGGHTQYF
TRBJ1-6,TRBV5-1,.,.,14,TGCGCCAGCAGCCCTGAGGGTGCGGTTTCACCCCTCCACTTT,CASSPEGAVSPLHF
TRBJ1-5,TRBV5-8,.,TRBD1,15,TGTGCCAGCAGCTTTTATGTCACAGGGGAGAAGCCCCAGCATTTT,CASSFYVTGEKPQHF
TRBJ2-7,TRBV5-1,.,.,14,TGCGCCAGCAGCCAGCAGGGGCTGCACTACGAGCAGTACTTC,CASSQQGLHYEQYF
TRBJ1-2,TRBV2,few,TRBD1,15,TGTGCCAGCAGTGTCAGTACAGGGGTAGGAGGTGGCTACACCTTC,CASSVSTGVGGGYTF
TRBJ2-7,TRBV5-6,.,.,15,TGTGCCAGCAGCTTGACAACTAGCCCTTACTACGAGCAGTACTTC,CASSLTTSPYYEQYF
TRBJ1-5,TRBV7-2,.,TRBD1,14,TGTGCCAGCAGCTTTGGGACAGCGAATCAGCCCCAGCATTTT,CASSFGTANQPQHF
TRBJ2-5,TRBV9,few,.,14,TGTGCCAGCAGCGTCAATTTCCACCAAGAGACCCAGTACTTC,CASSVNFHQETQYF
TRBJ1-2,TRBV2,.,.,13,TGTGCCAGCAGAGCTACAGGGTTCTATGGCTACACCTTC,CASRATGFYGYTF
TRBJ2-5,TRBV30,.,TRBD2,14,TGTGCCTGGACCTCCGGGGGGGGGCAAGAGACCCAGTACTTC,CAWTSGGGQETQYF
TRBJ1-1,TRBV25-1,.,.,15,TGTGCCAGCAGTGACCAGACGGAGTTGAACACTGAAGCTTTCTTT,CASSDQTELNTEAFF
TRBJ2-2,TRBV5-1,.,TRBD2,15,TGCGCCAGTTCGCGGGGGGACCGGAACACCGGGGAGCTGTTTTTT,CASSRGDRNTGELFF